This T cell receptor (beta chain) was obtained from a study of blood T cell repertoires in COVID-19. Study-level information: Sites across the United States, Italy and Spain contributed samples from acute and convalescent COVID-19.

Original processing notes: By means of reference gene primer amplification, nucleated cell counts were estimated. Clones were read by immunoSEQ multiplex PCR, and TCRdb kept only the in-frame ones, dropping some. Clone size and the V and J calls come from that table; the DNA yielded D and trimming. The profile covers roughly 250,000 clones, with approximately 83% appearing a single time and around 3.5% taken by the ten largest. The trim removed 3 bases at V and 11 bases at J, leaving 5 bases unmatched. Germline V gene data show CDR1 as SQVTM and CDR2 as ANQGSEA. This CDR3 is 11 amino acids long. The chain carries TRBV29-1 and TRBJ2-7; 9 nucleotides line up with TRBD1. Sequencing was performed on PBMCs or T cells enriched from blood (not recorded which). The origin of this receptor is a woman aged 40 to 49 who had been exposed to COVID-19. The CDR3 reads CSVEKGTGKYF. DNA for the CDR3: TGCAGCGTTGAGAAGGGGACAGGGAAGTACTTC.